A single sample is the source of the 8 T cell receptor beta chains below, sequenced in a study of OX40 agonist ivuxolimab in advanced cancers. Profiling relied on immunoSEQ multiplex PCR, and the TCRdb table lists in-frame clones only, not all of them. The sample has roughly 52,000 clones, more than 65% seen once; the top ten hold 6.3%. This material consisted of CD4+ or CD8+ T cells sorted from blood, taken in a trial of the OX40 agonist ivuxolimab. These receptors were taken from an adult with an advanced solid tumor such as melanoma, head and neck, liver or kidney cancer.

This CDR3 reads CATSRDGNYGYTF. Written as DNA, the CDR3 is TGTGCCACCAGCAGAGATGGTAACTATGGCTACACCTTC. This rearrangement joins TRBV15 to TRBJ1-2; D ambiguous. Germline-derived CDR1 and CDR2 are LNHNV and YYDKDF (reference sequence). Trimming removed 0 bases from V and 1 base from J, with 3 bases in between. This CDR3 contains 13 residues. Full variable domain (remainder filled in from reference TRBV15 and TRBJ1-2): DAMVIQNPRYQVTQFGKPVTLSCSQTLNHNVMYWYQQKSSQAPKLLFHYYDKDFNNEADTPDNFQSRRPNTSFCFLDIRSPGLGDTAMYLCATSRDGNYGYTFGSGTRLTVV.

This chain connects TRBV5-4 to TRBJ2-5; D ambiguous. Germline CDR1 is SGHNT and CDR2 is YYREEE (reference sequence). The CDR3 consists of 14 residues. V lost 4 bases to trimming and J lost 1 base, with 11 bases between them. The CDR3 sequence is CASSLWNGQETQYF. The CDR3 nucleotides are TGTGCCAGCAGCCTTTGGAACGGCCAAGAGACCCAGTACTTC.

This clone was found a few times. The rearrangement joins TRBV19 to TRBJ2-1, with D maybe TRBD1 (6 bases). The CDR3 spans 13 residues. Germline CDR1 is LNHDA and CDR2 is SQIVND (reference sequence). Trimming stripped 10 bases from V and 4 bases from J, with 14 bases between. CDR3 protein: CATGRTEYNEQFF. CDR3 DNA: TGTGCCACTGGACGGACAGAGTACAATGAGCAGTTCTTC.

The chain combines TRBV6-6 with TRBJ2-3, with TRBD1 matching over 9 bases. With V trimmed by 6 bases and J by 9 bases, 10 bases remained unmatched. The CDR3 is made up of 14 amino acids. In germline, CDR1 is MNHNY, CDR2 SVGAGI (reference sequence). The CDR3 here is CASRRPGTGSTQYF. In DNA form, the CDR3 reads TGTGCCAGCAGGCGTCCCGGGACAGGGAGCACGCAGTATTTT.

The chain links TRBV5-4 to TRBJ2-2; possibly TRBD1 or TRBD2 for D (6 bases each). CDR3 length: 14 residues. Germline CDR1 reads SGHNT; CDR2 reads YYREEE (reference sequence). V lost 1 base and J lost 7, with 11 bases in between. The chain's CDR3 is CASSLWGADGELFF. The CDR3 nucleotides read TGTGCCAGCAGCTTGTGGGGGGCAGACGGGGAGCTGTTTTTT.

The V call is TRBV5-4, the J call TRBJ2-3; 8 nucleotides agree with TRBD2. Trimming at V came to 8 bases and at J to 2 bases, leaving 10 bases not matched to a gene. This CDR3 spans 15 amino acids. Germline CDR1 and CDR2: SGHNT and YYREEE (reference sequence). The CDR3 loop is CASGKGTRSTDTQYF. The CDR3, as DNA: TGTGCCAGTGGGAAGGGGACTAGGTCCACAGATACGCAGTATTTT. The full variable domain, its missing parts supplied by reference TRBV5-4 and TRBJ2-3, is ETGVTQSPTHLIKTRGQQVTLRCSSQSGHNTVSWYQQALGQGPQFIFQYYREEENGRGNFPPRFSGLQFPNYSSELNVNALELDDSALYLCASGKGTRSTDTQYFGPGTRLTVL.

This clone was detected only a few times. This sequence joins TRBV4-3 and TRBJ2-1; D is possibly TRBD2 (6 bases). CDR1 is LGHNA, CDR2 YSLEER, per germline. This CDR3 comprises 17 residues. With 0 bases removed from V and 4 bases from J, the gap between germline ends came to 16 bases. The chain's CDR3 is CASSQDLLVAVYNEQFF. DNA of the CDR3: TGCGCCAGCAGCCAAGATCTGTTAGTAGCGGTATACAATGAGCAGTTCTTC.

This rearrangement joins TRBV28 to TRBJ1-2; the D is unclear. The V gene lost 3 bases and the J gene lost 8 bases, with 10 bases spanning the gap. CDR1 is MDHEN and CDR2 is SYDVKM in the germline V gene. The CDR3 sequence is 12 residues long. The CDR3 sequence: CASSLRTWGYTF. In nucleotides, the CDR3 is TGTGCCAGCAGTTTGAGGACTTGGGGCTACACCTTC.